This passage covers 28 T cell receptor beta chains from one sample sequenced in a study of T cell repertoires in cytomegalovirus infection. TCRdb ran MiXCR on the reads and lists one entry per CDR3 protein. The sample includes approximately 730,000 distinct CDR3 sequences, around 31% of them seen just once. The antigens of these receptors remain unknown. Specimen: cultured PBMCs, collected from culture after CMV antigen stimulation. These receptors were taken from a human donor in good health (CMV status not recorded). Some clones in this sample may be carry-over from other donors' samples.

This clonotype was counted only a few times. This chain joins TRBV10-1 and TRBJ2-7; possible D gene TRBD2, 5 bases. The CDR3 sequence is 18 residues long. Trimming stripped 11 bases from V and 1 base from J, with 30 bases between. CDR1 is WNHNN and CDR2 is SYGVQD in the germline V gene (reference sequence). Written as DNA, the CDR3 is TGCGCCCCGGTTGTTGGGAACGACCCTCGACTAACTTCCTACGAGCAGTACTTC. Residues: CAPVVGNDPRLTSYEQYF.

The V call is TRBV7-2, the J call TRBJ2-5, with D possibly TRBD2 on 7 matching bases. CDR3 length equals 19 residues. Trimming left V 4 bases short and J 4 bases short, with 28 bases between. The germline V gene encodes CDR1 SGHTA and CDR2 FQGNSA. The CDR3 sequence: CASSSPTGGWGGLAETQYF. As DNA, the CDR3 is TGTGCCAGCAGCTCACCCACCGGGGGGTGGGGGGGCTTGGCAGAGACCCAGTACTTC.

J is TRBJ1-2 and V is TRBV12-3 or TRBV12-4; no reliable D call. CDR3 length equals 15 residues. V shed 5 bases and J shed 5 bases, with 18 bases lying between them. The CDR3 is CASSTTGPERYGYTF. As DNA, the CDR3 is TGTGCCAGCAGTACCACGGGCCCCGAGCGGTATGGCTACACCTTC.

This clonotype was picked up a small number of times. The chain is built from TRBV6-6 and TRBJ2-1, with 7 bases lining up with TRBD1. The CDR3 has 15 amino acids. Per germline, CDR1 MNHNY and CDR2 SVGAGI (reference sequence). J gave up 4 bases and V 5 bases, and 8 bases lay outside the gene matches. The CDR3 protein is CASSQPGQKYNEQFF. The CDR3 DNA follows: TGTGCCAGCAGTCAACCGGGACAGAAGTACAATGAGCAGTTCTTC.

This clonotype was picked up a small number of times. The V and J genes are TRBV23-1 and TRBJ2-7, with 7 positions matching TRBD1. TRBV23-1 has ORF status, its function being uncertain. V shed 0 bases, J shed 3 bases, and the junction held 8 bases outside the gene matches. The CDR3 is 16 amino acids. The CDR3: CASSQSSQGESYEQYF. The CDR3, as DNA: TGCGCCAGCAGTCAATCGAGTCAGGGGGAGAGCTACGAGCAGTACTTC.

The CDR3 here is CASSQDRSYTDTQYF. The CDR3 bases are TGCGCCAGCAGTCAGGACAGGTCTTATACAGATACGCAGTATTTT. The chain has TRBV23-1 and TRBJ2-3; 7 nucleotides align to TRBD1. TRBV23-1 carries the ORF label, with uncertain function. The CDR3 contains 15 residues. V lost 3 bases, J lost 3 bases, and 6 bases stayed unmatched.

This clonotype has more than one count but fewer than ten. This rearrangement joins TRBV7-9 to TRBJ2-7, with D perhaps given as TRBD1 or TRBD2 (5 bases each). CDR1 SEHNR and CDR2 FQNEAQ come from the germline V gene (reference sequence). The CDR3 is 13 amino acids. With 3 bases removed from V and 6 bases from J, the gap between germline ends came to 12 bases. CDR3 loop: CASSLPGSLEQYF. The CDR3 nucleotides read TGTGCCAGCAGCTTGCCAGGGAGTCTCGAGCAGTACTTC.

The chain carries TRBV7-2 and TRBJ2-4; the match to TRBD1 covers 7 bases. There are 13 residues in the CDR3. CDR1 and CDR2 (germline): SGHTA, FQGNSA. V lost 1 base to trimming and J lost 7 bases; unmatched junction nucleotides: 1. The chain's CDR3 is CASSLEQGNIQYF. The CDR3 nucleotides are TGTGCCAGCAGCTTAGAACAGGGGAACATTCAGTACTTC. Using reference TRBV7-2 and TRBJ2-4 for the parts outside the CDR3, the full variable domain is GAGVSQSPSNKVTEKGKDVELRCDPISGHTALYWYRQSLGQGLEFLIYFQGNSAPDKSGLPSDRFSAERTGGSVSTLTIQRTQQEDSAVYLCASSLEQGNIQYFGAGTRLSVL.

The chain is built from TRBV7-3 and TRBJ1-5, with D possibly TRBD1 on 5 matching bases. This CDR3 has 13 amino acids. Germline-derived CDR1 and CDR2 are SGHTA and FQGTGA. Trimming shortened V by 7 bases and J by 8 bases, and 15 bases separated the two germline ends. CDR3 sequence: CASTAGGVEPQHF. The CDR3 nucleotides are TGTGCCAGCACCGCTGGGGGGGTGGAGCCCCAGCATTTT.

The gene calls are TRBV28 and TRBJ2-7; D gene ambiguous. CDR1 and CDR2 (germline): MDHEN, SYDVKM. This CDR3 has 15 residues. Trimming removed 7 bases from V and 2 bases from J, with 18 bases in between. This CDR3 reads CASTSGPYETYEQYF. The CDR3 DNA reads TGTGCCAGCACCTCTGGGCCATATGAGACCTACGAGCAGTACTTC. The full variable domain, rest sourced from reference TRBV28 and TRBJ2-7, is DVKVTQSSRYLVKRTGEKVFLECVQDMDHENMFWYRQDPGLGLRLIYFSYDVKMKEKGDIPEGYSVSREKKERFSLILESASTNQTSMYLCASTSGPYETYEQYFGPGTRLTVT.

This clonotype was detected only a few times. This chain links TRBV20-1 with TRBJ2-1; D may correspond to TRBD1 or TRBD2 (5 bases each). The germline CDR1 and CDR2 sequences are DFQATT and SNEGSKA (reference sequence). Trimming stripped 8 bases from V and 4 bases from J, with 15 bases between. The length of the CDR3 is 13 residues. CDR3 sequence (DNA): TGCAGTACTTCCCGGGACCGGTACAATGAGCAGTTCTTC. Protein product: CSTSRDRYNEQFF.

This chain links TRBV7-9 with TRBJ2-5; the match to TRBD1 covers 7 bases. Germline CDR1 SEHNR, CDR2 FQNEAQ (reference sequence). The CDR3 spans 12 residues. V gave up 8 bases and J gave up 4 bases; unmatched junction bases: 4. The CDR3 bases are TGTGCCAGCGGACAGGCTGGAGAGACCCAGTACTTC. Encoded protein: CASGQAGETQYF.

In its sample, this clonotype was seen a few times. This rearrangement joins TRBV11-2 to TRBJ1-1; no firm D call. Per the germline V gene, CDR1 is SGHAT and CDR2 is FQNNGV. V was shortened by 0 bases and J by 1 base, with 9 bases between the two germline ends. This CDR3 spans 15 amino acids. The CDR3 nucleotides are TGTGCCAGCAGCTTAGAAGTCTGGGGGAACACTGAAGCTTTCTTT. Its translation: CASSLEVWGNTEAFF.

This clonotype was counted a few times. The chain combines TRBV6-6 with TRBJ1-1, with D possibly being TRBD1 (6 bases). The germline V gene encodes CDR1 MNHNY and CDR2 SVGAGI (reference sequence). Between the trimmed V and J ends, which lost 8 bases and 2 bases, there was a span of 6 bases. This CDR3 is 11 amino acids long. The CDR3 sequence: CASGGNTEAFF. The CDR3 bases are TGTGCCAGCGGGGGCAACACTGAAGCTTTCTTT.

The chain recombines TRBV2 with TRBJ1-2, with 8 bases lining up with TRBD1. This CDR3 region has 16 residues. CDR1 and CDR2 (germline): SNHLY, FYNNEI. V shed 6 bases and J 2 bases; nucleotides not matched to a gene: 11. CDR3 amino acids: CASSLTGQGRNYGYTF. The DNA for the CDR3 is TGTGCCAGCAGCCTTACCGGACAGGGAAGGAACTATGGCTACACCTTC.

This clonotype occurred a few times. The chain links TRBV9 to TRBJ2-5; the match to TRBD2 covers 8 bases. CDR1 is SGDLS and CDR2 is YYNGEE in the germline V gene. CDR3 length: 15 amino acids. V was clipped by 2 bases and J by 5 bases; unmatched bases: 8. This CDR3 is CASSVRGGVGETQYF. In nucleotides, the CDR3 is TGTGCCAGCAGCGTCCGGGGGGGGGTTGGGGAGACCCAGTACTTC.

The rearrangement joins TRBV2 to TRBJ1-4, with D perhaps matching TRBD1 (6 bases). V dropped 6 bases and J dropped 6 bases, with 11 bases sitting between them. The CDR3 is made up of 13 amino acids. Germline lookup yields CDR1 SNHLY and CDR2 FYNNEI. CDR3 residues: CASRSTGYEKLFF. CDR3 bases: TGTGCCAGCAGGTCGACAGGTTATGAAAAACTGTTTTTT.

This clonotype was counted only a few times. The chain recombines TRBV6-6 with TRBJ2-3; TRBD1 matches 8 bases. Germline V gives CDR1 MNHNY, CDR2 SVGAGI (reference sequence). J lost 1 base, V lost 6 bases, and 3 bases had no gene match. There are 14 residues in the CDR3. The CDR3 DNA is TGTGCCAGCAGAACGGGACAGGGCACAGATACGCAGTATTTT. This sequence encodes CASRTGQGTDTQYF.

CDR3: CSARGSSGRDYGYTF. The CDR3 nucleotides read TGCAGTGCTAGAGGCAGTTCGGGCAGGGACTATGGCTACACCTTC. The chain uses TRBV20-1 and TRBJ1-2; a possible D gene is TRBD1 (5 bases). The V end was cut by 1 base, the J end by 3 bases, with 15 bases between. The CDR3 runs 15 residues. Germline-derived CDR1 and CDR2 are DFQATT and SNEGSKA (reference sequence).

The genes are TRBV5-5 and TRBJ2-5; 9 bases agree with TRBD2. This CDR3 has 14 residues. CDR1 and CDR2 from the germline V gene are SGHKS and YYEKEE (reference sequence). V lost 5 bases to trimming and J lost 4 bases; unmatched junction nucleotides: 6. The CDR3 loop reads CASRLAGLGETQYF. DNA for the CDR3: TGTGCCAGCAGACTAGCGGGCCTGGGAGAGACCCAGTACTTC.

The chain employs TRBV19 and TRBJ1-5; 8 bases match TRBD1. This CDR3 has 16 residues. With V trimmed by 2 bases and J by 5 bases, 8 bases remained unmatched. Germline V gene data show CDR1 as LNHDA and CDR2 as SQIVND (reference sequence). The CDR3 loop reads CASSIFLARGHQPQHF. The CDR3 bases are TGTGCCAGTAGTATATTTCTGGCCAGGGGGCATCAGCCCCAGCATTTT.

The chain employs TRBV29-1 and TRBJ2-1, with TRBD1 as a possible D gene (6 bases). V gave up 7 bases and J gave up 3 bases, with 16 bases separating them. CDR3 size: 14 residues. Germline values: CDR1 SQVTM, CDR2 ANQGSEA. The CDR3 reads CSAWGHLIYNEQFF. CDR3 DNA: TGCAGCGCCTGGGGACACCTTATCTACAATGAGCAGTTCTTC.

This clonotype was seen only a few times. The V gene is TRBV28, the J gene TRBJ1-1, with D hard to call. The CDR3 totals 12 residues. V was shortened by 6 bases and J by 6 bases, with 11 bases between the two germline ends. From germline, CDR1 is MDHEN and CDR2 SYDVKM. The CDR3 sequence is CASSPTSAEAFF. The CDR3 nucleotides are TGTGCCAGCAGCCCCACCAGCGCTGAAGCTTTCTTT.

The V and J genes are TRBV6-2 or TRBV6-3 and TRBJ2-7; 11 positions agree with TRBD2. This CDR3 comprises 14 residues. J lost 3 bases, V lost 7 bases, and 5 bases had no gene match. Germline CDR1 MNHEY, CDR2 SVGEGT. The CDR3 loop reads CASTMTSGVYEQYF. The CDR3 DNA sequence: TGTGCCAGCACGATGACTAGCGGGGTCTACGAGCAGTACTTC.

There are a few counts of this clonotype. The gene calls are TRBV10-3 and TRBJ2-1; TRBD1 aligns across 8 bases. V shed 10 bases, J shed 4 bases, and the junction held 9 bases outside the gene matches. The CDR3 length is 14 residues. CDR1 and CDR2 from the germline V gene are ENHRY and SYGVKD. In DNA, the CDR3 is TGTGCCACCAGAACTAACAGGGGGTACAATGAGCAGTTCTTC. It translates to CATRTNRGYNEQFF.

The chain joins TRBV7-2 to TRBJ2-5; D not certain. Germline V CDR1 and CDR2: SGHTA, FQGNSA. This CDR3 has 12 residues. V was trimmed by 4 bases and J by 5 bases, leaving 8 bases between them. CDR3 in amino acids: CASSSSPETQYF. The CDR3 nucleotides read TGTGCCAGCAGCTCATCCCCGGAGACCCAGTACTTC.

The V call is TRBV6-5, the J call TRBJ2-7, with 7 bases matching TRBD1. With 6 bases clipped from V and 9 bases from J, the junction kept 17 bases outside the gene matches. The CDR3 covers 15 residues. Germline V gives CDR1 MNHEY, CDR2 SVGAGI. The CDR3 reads CASSDRDSVGLRQYF. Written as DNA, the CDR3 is TGTGCCAGCAGCGATCGGGACAGTGTAGGTTTAAGGCAGTACTTC.

In DNA form, the CDR3 reads TGTGCCAGCAGTGTGTCGCGGACTAGCGGGAGGAGTGAGCAGTTCTTC. Encoded protein: CASSVSRTSGRSEQFF. The rearrangement links TRBV2 to TRBJ2-1, with 14 nucleotides matching TRBD2. The CDR3 contains 16 residues. Germline V gene data show CDR1 as SNHLY and CDR2 as FYNNEI. The J segment lost 9 bases and the V segment lost 4 bases, leaving 8 bases of the junction unmatched.